Detailed here is one T cell receptor (beta chain). Its antigen is not identified. The CDR3 totals 13 residues. The V end was cut by 0 bases, the J end by 7 bases, with 9 bases between. Looked up from germline, CDR1 is SGHDT and CDR2 is YYEEEE. Sample-barcoded 5' priming and a J-beta primer mix drove a second PCR of 7 to 11 cycles. One entry per CDR3 protein results from TCRdb running MiXCR on the 5' RACE reads. Found here are roughly 1.9 million distinct CDR3 sequences, around 40% of them singletons; the top ten hold 20% to 25%. The data belong to a study of blood T cells in healthy people across ages. Findings and limits, study-wide: Bulk PBMC profiling left naive and antigen-experienced comparisons inconclusive.

The chain uses TRBV5-6 and TRBJ2-3; D uncertain. The sequenced sample consisted of blood. The receptor was isolated from a human donor in good health. The CDR3 nucleotides read TGTGCCAGCAGCTTGGGCGGCCAACATACGCAGTATTTT. This gives the protein CASSLGGQHTQYF.